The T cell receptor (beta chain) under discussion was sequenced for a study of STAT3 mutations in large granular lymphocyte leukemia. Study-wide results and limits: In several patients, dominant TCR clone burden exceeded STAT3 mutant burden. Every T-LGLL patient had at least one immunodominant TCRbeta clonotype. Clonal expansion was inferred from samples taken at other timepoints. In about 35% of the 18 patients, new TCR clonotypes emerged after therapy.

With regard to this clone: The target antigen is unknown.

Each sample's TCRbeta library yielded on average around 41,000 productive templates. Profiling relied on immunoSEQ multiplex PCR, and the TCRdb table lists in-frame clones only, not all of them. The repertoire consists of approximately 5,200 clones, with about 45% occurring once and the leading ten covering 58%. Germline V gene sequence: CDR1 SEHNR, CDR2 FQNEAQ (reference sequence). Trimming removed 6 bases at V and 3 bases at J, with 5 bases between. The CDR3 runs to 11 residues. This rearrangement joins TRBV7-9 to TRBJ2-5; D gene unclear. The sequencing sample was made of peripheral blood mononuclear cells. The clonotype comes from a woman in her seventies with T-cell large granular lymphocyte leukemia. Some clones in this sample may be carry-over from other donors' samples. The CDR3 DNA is TGTGCCAGCAGAATGGAAGAGACCCAGTACTTC. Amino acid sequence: CASRMEETQYF.